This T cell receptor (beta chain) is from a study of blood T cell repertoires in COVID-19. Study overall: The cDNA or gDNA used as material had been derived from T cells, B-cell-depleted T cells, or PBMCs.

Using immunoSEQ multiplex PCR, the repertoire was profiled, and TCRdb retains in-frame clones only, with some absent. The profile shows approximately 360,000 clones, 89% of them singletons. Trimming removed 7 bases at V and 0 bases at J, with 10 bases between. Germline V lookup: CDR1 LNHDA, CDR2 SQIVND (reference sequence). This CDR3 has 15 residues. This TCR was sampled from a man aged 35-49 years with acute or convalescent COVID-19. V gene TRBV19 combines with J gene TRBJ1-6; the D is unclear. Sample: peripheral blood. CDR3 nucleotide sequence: TGTGCCAGTACCGAAGGGAGCTCCTATAATTCACCCCTCCACTTT. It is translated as CASTEGSSYNSPLHF.